These T cell receptor beta chains were read from a single sample in a study of T cells in pancreatic ductal adenocarcinoma. Sequencing used immunoSEQ multiplex PCR; TCRdb keeps in-frame clones, though not all of them. The table lists 10,000 to 15,000 clones, 86% of them singletons, with 15% to 20% in the top ten. Source material: PBMCs. Source of these receptors: a human donor with pancreatic ductal adenocarcinoma. Both conserved end residues are part of each CDR3. D genes are given only for firm matches. Only some rows state a clone size, as once, few, many or a class for expanded clones.

D,V,J,size,CDR3,DNA
NA,TRBV13,TRBJ2-7,NA,CASSSLGGRANYEQYF,TGTGCCAGCAGCTCTCTAGGGGGGAGGGCCAACTACGAGCAGTACTTC
NA,TRBV4-3,TRBJ2-3,NA,CASSQVGWTDTQYF,TGCGCCAGCAGCCAAGTGGGGTGGACAGATACGCAGTATTTT
NA,TRBV14,TRBJ1-1,NA,CASSRSGALSTEAFF,TGTGCCAGCAGCCGTTCAGGGGCACTGAGCACTGAAGCTTTCTTT
NA,TRBV19,TRBJ1-2,NA,CASSISWGKSDGYTF,TGTGCCAGTAGTATATCTTGGGGGAAAAGTGATGGCTACACCTTC
TRBD1,TRBV6-6,TRBJ2-3,once,CASSPQGATQYF,TGTGCCAGCAGTCCTCAGGGGGCTACGCAGTATTTT
NA,TRBV2,TRBJ1-4,NA,CASSDQGPPGGKLFF,TGTGCCAGCAGTGACCAAGGACCCCCTGGGGGGAAACTGTTTTTT
NA,TRBV29-1,TRBJ2-3,NA,CSVEGPGLDTQYF,TGCAGCGTTGAAGGTCCAGGGTTAGATACGCAGTATTTT
NA,TRBV4-2,TRBJ1-2,NA,CASRGAGGGTSGYTF,TGTGCCAGCAGAGGGGCTGGAGGGGGTACGTCCGGCTACACCTTC
TRBD1,TRBV11-2,TRBJ1-2,NA,CASSLDFGTGYGYTF,TGTGCCAGCAGCTTAGATTTTGGGACAGGGTATGGCTACACCTTC
TRBD1,TRBV7-3,TRBJ2-3,few,CASSRLPGQNTDTQYF,TGTGCCAGCAGCCGTCTCCCGGGACAGAACACAGATACGCAGTATTTT
NA,TRBV5-4,TRBJ1-1,NA,CASSPPGRDYTEAFF,TGTGCCAGCAGTCCCCCCGGGCGCGATTACACTGAAGCTTTCTTT
NA,TRBV9,TRBJ2-3,once,CASSVAADTQYF,TGTGCCAGCAGCGTAGCAGCAGATACGCAGTATTTT
TRBD1,TRBV7-7,TRBJ2-3,NA,CASSLGQKDTQYF,TGTGCCAGCAGCCTGGGACAGAAAGATACGCAGTATTTT
TRBD2,TRBV19,TRBJ2-7,NA,CASSIRSGASYEQYF,TGTGCCAGTAGTATTCGTAGCGGGGCCTCCTACGAGCAGTACTTC
NA,TRBV27,TRBJ2-3,NA,CASSIRQVTDTQYF,TGTGCCAGCAGTATTCGACAGGTCACAGATACGCAGTATTTT
NA,TRBV11-2,TRBJ1-2,NA,CASSLDPANYGYTF,TGTGCCAGCAGCTTAGACCCAGCCAACTATGGCTACACCTTC
TRBD1,TRBV2,TRBJ1-3,NA,CASRGTGVGNTIYF,TGTGCCAGCAGAGGGACAGGGGTTGGAAACACCATATATTTT
NA,TRBV5-1,TRBJ1-1,NA,CASSPEGRRTEAFF,TGCGCCAGCAGCCCCGAGGGGAGAAGGACTGAAGCTTTCTTT
TRBD1,TRBV7-9,TRBJ1-4,NA,CASSPGQGANNEKLFF,TGTGCCAGCAGTCCCGGACAGGGGGCCAATAATGAAAAACTGTTTTTT
NA,TRBV4-2,TRBJ2-7,once,CASSTPWGGAGEQYF,TGTGCCAGCAGCACCCCCTGGGGGGGGGCGGGGGAGCAGTACTTC
NA,TRBV9,TRBJ2-3,once,CASSPGTDTQYF,TGTGCCAGCAGCCCCGGCACAGATACGCAGTATTTT
TRBD1,TRBV6-5,TRBJ1-2,NA,CASSYSRTGGGYGYTF,TGTGCCAGCAGTTACTCTCGGACAGGGGGTGGCTATGGCTACACCTTC
TRBD1,TRBV11-3,TRBJ2-7,NA,CASRGQGTYEQYF,TGTGCCAGCAGGGGACAGGGGACCTACGAGCAGTACTTC
NA,TRBV6-1,TRBJ1-6,NA,CASSTGQSYNSPLHF,TGTGCCAGCAGTACCGGACAGTCCTATAATTCACCCCTCCACTTT
NA,TRBV19,TRBJ1-5,once,CASSNQDQPQHF,TGTGCCAGTAGTAACCAGGATCAGCCCCAGCATTTT
TRBD1,TRBV28,TRBJ2-7,NA,CASGIRQGAYEQYF,TGTGCCAGCGGGATTCGACAGGGTGCCTACGAGCAGTACTTC
NA,TRBV28,TRBJ2-1,NA,CASSSVRRGQFF,TGTGCCAGCAGTTCCGTCCGTCGGGGGCAGTTCTTC
NA,TRBV5-4,TRBJ1-1,NA,CASSFGRSQNTEAFF,TGTGCCAGCAGTTTCGGACGAAGCCAGAACACTGAAGCTTTCTTT
NA,TRBV29-1,TRBJ2-7,NA,CSVTGPAYEQYF,TGCAGCGTTACCGGGCCCGCCTACGAGCAGTACTTC
NA,TRBV5-1,TRBJ2-5,NA,CASSSGGRGEETQYF,TGCGCCAGCAGCTCTGGGGGTAGGGGGGAAGAGACCCAGTACTTC
TRBD1,TRBV30,TRBJ2-4,NA,CAWSQGAVKNIQYF,TGTGCCTGGAGTCAGGGGGCAGTCAAAAACATTCAGTACTTC
TRBD1,TRBV4-1,TRBJ2-2,NA,CASSTHDRGGVAGELFF,TGCGCCAGCAGCACCCACGACAGGGGCGGAGTCGCCGGGGAGCTGTTTTTT
TRBD1,TRBV19,TRBJ2-3,NA,CAAGQGLRDTQYF,TGTGCCGCCGGACAGGGACTCCGGGATACGCAGTATTTT
NA,TRBV19,TRBJ1-2,NA,CASKNNNYGYTF,TGTGCCAGTAAAAACAACAACTATGGCTACACCTTC
NA,TRBV27,TRBJ1-1,NA,CASSLYGQNTEAFF,TGTGCCAGCAGTTTATACGGGCAGAACACTGAAGCTTTCTTT
NA,TRBV5-6,TRBJ2-6,NA,CASTQTGFGTGANVLTF,TGTGCCAGCACGCAGACGGGTTTCGGTACTGGGGCCAACGTCCTGACTTTC
TRBD1,TRBV7-9,TRBJ1-1,few,CASSTGTVEAFF,TGTGCCAGCAGTACAGGGACAGTTGAAGCTTTCTTT